This T cell receptor beta chain was sequenced in a study of T-cell reconstitution after alpha-beta-depleted transplantation in children. The authors prepared the TCRbeta library with unique molecular identifiers. TCRdb reprocessed the PCR reads via MiXCR and lists one record per CDR3 protein. Counted here are 600,000 or so distinct CDR3 sequences, 23% occurring once; the ten biggest clones make up 13% to 15%. Whole-study results and caveats: Approximately two months post-transplant, alpha-beta T cells reportedly originated from several hundred expanded graft clones. One year after transplant, T-cell counts and diversity came mostly from newly produced T cells. The study traced high day-60 TCRbeta diversity in some patients to surviving recipient T cells and thymic progenitors.

Trimming removed 2 bases at V and 6 bases at J, with 11 bases between. CDR1 and CDR2 (germline): ENHRY, SYGVKD. The CDR3 is 13 amino acids. Comments on this clonotype: Its target is unknown.

The sequencing here drew on PBMCs, mostly from graft donor cells, taken 360 days after TCRalphabeta/CD19-depleted stem cell transplant. This sequence was found in a boy less than two years old who had a stem cell transplant for acute myeloid leukemia, so the T cells may come from the graft donor. The chain uses TRBV10-3 and TRBJ2-7; a possible D gene is TRBD1 (5 bases). This CDR3 is CAISETGVAEQYF. The CDR3 region has the DNA TGTGCCATCAGTGAGACAGGTGTGGCCGAGCAGTACTTC.